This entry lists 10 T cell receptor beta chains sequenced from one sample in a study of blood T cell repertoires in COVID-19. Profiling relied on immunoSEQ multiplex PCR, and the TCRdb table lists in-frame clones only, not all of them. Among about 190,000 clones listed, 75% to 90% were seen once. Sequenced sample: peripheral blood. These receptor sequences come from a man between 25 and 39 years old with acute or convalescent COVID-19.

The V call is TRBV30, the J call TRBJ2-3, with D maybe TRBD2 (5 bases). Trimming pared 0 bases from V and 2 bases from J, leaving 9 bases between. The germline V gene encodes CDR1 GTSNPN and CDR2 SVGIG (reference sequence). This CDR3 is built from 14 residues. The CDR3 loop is CAWSVLGDTDTQYF. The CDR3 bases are TGTGCCTGGAGTGTACTCGGGGACACAGATACGCAGTATTTT.

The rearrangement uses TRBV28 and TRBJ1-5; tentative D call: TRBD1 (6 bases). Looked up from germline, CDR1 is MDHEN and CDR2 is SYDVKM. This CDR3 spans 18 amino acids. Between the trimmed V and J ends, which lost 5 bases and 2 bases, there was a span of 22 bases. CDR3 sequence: CASSRGGGPTGGNQPQHF. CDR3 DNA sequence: TGTGCCAGCAGTCGAGGGGGGGGCCCAACTGGCGGCAATCAGCCCCAGCATTTT.

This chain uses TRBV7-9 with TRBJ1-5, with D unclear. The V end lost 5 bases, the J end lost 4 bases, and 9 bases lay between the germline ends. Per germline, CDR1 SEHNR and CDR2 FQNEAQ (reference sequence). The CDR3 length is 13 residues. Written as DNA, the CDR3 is TGTGCCAGCAGCCACGAGACTAATCAGCCCCAGCATTTT. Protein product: CASSHETNQPQHF.

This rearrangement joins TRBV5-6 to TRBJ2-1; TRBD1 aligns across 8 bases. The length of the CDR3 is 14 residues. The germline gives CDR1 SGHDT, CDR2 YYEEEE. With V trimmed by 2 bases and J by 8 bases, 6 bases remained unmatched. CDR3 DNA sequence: TGTGCCAGCAGCTTAGACAGGGGATGGGATGAGCAGTTCTTC. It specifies CASSLDRGWDEQFF.

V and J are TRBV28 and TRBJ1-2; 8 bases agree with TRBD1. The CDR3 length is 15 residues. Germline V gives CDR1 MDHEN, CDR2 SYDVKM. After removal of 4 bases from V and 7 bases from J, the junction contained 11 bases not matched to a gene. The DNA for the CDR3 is TGTGCCAGCAGTTCATCCGGACAGGGATTGGGTGGCTACACCTTC. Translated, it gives CASSSSGQGLGGYTF.

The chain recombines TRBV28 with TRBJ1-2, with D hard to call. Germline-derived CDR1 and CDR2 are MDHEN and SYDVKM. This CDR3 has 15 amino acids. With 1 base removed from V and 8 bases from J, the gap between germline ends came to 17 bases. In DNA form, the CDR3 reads TGTGCCAGCAGTTTATTATCTCCTGAAACGGGGGGCTACACCTTC. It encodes CASSLLSPETGGYTF.

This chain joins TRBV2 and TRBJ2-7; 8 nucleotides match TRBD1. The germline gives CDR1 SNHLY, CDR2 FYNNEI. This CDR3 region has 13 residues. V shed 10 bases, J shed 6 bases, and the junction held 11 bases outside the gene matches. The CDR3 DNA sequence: TGTGCCATTAGGACAGGGAGTCCCGCCGAGCAGTACTTC. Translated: CAIRTGSPAEQYF.

The CDR3 here is CASSLGLAGDPQYF. The CDR3 DNA reads as TGTGCCAGCAGCTTAGGACTAGCGGGAGATCCCCAGTACTTC. The V gene is TRBV11-3, the J gene TRBJ2-5; 12 bases line up with TRBD2. CDR1 and CDR2 (germline): SGHNT, YENEEA. The junction had 3 bases not matched to a gene; V was cut back by 1 base and J by 9 bases. This CDR3 is 14 amino acids long.

The CDR3 spells CASSQSYYEQYF. As DNA, the CDR3 is TGTGCCAGCAGCCAGTCTTACTACGAGCAGTACTTC. The chain links TRBV3-1 (or the pseudogene TRBV3-2) to TRBJ2-7, with unresolved D. CDR1 is LGHDT and CDR2 is YNNKEL in the germline V gene (reference sequence). CDR3 length equals 12 residues. V was shortened by 3 bases and J by 3 bases, with 6 bases between the two germline ends.

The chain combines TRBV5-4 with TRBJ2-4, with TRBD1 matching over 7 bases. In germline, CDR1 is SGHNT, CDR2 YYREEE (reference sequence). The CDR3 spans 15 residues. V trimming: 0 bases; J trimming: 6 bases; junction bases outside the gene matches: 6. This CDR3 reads CASSLGQGNTNIQYF. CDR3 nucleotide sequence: TGTGCCAGCAGCTTGGGACAGGGCAATACAAACATTCAGTACTTC. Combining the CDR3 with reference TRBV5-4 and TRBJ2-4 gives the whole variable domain ETGVTQSPTHLIKTRGQQVTLRCSSQSGHNTVSWYQQALGQGPQFIFQYYREEENGRGNFPPRFSGLQFPNYSSELNVNALELDDSALYLCASSLGQGNTNIQYFGAGTRLSVL.